Each of the 18 T cell receptor beta chains below was sequenced from the same sample in a study of beta chain features in type 1 diabetes. Study-wide results and limits: When Type 1 diabetes patients were examined, their TCRB CDR3s proved moderately but significantly shorter in all four CD4+ subsets.

These receptors' antigens are unknown. The isolated RNA, all of it, was reverse transcribed, so expressed TCRB transcripts were what got sequenced. Assay: immunoSEQ multiplex PCR; the TCRdb copy retains only in-frame clones and omits some. The table lists a few hundred thousand clones, 20% of them singletons. Source material: naive CD4+ T cells from blood. The receptors were gathered from a woman aged 40 to 50 with type 1 diabetes.

The chain combines TRBV18 with TRBJ2-3; 8 bases align to TRBD1. CDR3 size: 15 residues. Germline V gives CDR1 KGHSH, CDR2 LQKENI. J was trimmed by 1 base and V by 2 bases; bases with no gene match: 2. The chain's CDR3 is CASSPVGQGTDTQYF. CDR3 DNA sequence: TGTGCCAGCTCACCAGTGGGACAGGGCACAGATACGCAGTATTTT.

The chain combines TRBV9 with TRBJ2-7; 11 positions agree with TRBD2. The CDR3 length is 18 residues. From germline, CDR1 is SGDLS and CDR2 YYNGEE. Germline trimming cut 7 bases from V and 2 bases from J; bases unmatched to any gene: 17. Written as DNA, the CDR3 is TGTGCCAGCCGGGTCCCTCTAGCGGGAGGAATTGGGGCCTACGAGCAGTACTTC. Its protein product is CASRVPLAGGIGAYEQYF.

The chain combines TRBV4-2 with TRBJ2-7; 9 bases fit TRBD2. The CDR3 spans 15 residues. Germline-derived CDR1 and CDR2 are LGHNA and YNFKEQ. Trimming cost V 2 bases and J 7 bases; bases outside gene matches: 9. The CDR3 nucleotides read TGTGCCAGCAGCCAAAAGTCTAGCGGGGAGCTAGAGCAGTACTTC. This translates into CASSQKSSGELEQYF.

The sample holds a few counts of this clone. This chain links TRBV5-6 with TRBJ2-3, with 7 positions matching TRBD2. The CDR3 is 15 amino acids. The trim removed 4 bases at V and 2 bases at J, leaving 7 bases unmatched. Germline CDR1 is SGHDT and CDR2 is YYEEEE. CDR3 in amino acids: CASSRGSGSTDTQYF. The DNA of the CDR3 is TGTGCCAGCAGCCGAGGTAGCGGGTCCACAGATACGCAGTATTTT.

A single count supports this clone. This chain links TRBV27 with TRBJ1-2; TRBD1 might be the D (6 bases). The V gene's germline CDR1 is MNHEY and CDR2 SMNVEV (reference sequence). Trimming removed 6 bases at V and 2 bases at J, with 10 bases between. The CDR3 loop spans 13 amino acids. CDR3 sequence: CASRLTGNYGYTF. CDR3 nucleotide sequence: TGTGCCAGCAGACTAACAGGGAACTATGGCTACACCTTC.

The chain joins TRBV5-4 to TRBJ1-6; no clear D. The CDR3 extends over 14 amino acids. V lost 0 bases and J 10 bases, leaving 11 bases between the germline ends. Germline CDR1 reads SGHNT; CDR2 reads YYREEE (reference sequence). CDR3 sequence: CASSLAGASSPLHF. The CDR3 DNA reads TGTGCCAGCAGCTTGGCCGGAGCCAGCTCACCCCTCCACTTT.

The V and J genes are TRBV7-2 and TRBJ2-3; D is possibly TRBD2 (6 bases). The CDR3 is 14 residues long. The V end was cut by 5 bases, the J end by 4 bases, with 13 bases between. CDR1 and CDR2 from the germline V gene are SGHTA and FQGNSA. The CDR3 DNA reads as TGTGCCAGCAGCCATCGACTAGTCCCAGATACGCAGTATTTT. This codes for CASSHRLVPDTQYF.

This clone was detected only a few times. This chain's CDR3 is CASSQPQGPLGQPQHF. CDR3 DNA sequence: TGCGCCAGCAGCCAACCTCAGGGGCCTCTCGGTCAGCCCCAGCATTTT. This chain uses TRBV4-1 with TRBJ1-5, with TRBD1 as a possible D gene (6 bases). With 2 bases removed from V and 6 bases from J, the gap between germline ends came to 17 bases. CDR3 length: 16 residues. Per germline, CDR1 MGHRA and CDR2 YSYEKL.

J is TRBJ2-2 and V is TRBV14; 9 bases map to TRBD2. Germline V gene sequence: CDR1 SGHDN, CDR2 FVKESK. The CDR3 totals 17 residues. V shed 2 bases and J 5 bases; nucleotides not matched to a gene: 9. CDR3 bases: TGTGCCAGCAGCCAACGAAGAGTAGCGGGAGAAACCGGGGAGCTGTTTTTT. Residues: CASSQRRVAGETGELFF.

This chain connects TRBV19 to TRBJ1-1, with D perhaps TRBD1 (5 bases). The V end was cut by 6 bases, the J end by 8 bases, with 19 bases between. The germline V gene encodes CDR1 LNHDA and CDR2 SQIVND (reference sequence). CDR3 length: 14 amino acids. The CDR3: CASRPPLDIAEAFF. CDR3 in DNA: TGTGCCAGTAGACCTCCCCTGGACATCGCCGAAGCTTTCTTT. Full variable domain (remainder filled in from reference TRBV19 and TRBJ1-1): DGGITQSPKYLFRKEGQNVTLSCEQNLNHDAMYWYRQDPGQGLRLIYYSQIVNDFQKGDIAEGYSVSREKKESFPLTVTSAQKNPTAFYLCASRPPLDIAEAFFGQGTRLTVV.

This sequence joins TRBV7-2 and TRBJ2-4, with a weak D call TRBD1 (6 bases). This CDR3 is built from 13 residues. Germline V gene lookup returns CDR1 SGHTA and CDR2 FQGNSA. V lost 4 bases and J 5 bases, leaving 9 bases between the germline ends. The CDR3 is CASSWTAENIQYF. DNA of the CDR3: TGTGCCAGCAGCTGGACAGCGGAAAACATTCAGTACTTC.

This clone has only a few counts. The chain employs TRBV4-3 and TRBJ2-1, with D hard to call. The CDR3 consists of 15 residues. Germline assignment: CDR1 LGHNA and CDR2 YSLEER. V lost 0 bases and J lost 3, with 9 bases in between. Here the CDR3 DNA reads TGCGCCAGCAGCCAAGACCCTAGAGGCTACAATGAGCAGTTCTTC. Its protein is CASSQDPRGYNEQFF.

This chain uses TRBV7-2 with TRBJ1-3; perhaps TRBD1 as D (6 bases). CDR1 and CDR2 from the germline V gene are SGHTA and FQGNSA. V was shortened by 5 bases and J by 4 bases, with 18 bases between the two germline ends. The CDR3 consists of 16 residues. The DNA for the CDR3 is TGTGCCAGCAGCCCGGGACACGGGGCGGCAGGAAACACCATATATTTT. Its translation is CASSPGHGAAGNTIYF.

This rearrangement joins TRBV29-1 to TRBJ1-2; D ambiguous. Germline V CDR1 and CDR2: SQVTM, ANQGSEA. The V gene lost 4 bases and the J gene lost 6 bases, with 12 bases spanning the gap. The CDR3 contains 12 residues. The CDR3 protein is CSVVSAKNGYTF. The CDR3 coding sequence is TGCAGCGTTGTTTCCGCGAAAAATGGCTACACCTTC.

On this clone itself: This specimen includes other DNA sequences encoding the same CDR3. Written as DNA, the CDR3 is TGTGCCAGCAGCGTGCAGGGACAAGAGACCCAGTACTTC. Protein: CASSVQGQETQYF. The chain couples TRBV9 to TRBJ2-5; possible D gene TRBD1, 5 bases. The CDR3 is 13 residues long. V lost 2 bases and J lost 2, with 7 bases in between. Per germline, CDR1 SGDLS and CDR2 YYNGEE. Complete variable domain (other parts from reference TRBV9 and TRBJ2-5): DSGVTQTPKHLITATGQRVTLRCSPRSGDLSVYWYQQSLDQGLQFLIQYYNGEERAKGNILERFSAQQFPDLHSELNLSSLELGDSALYFCASSVQGQETQYFGPGTRLLVL.

The J gene is TRBJ2-7, the V gene TRBV18; TRBD1 matches at 8 bases. CDR3 size: 13 residues. Germline assignment: CDR1 KGHSH and CDR2 LQKENI. The trim removed 6 bases at V and 4 bases at J, leaving 5 bases unmatched. The CDR3 protein is CASSLRDRYEQYF. In DNA, the CDR3 is TGTGCCAGCTCCCTTAGGGACAGGTACGAGCAGTACTTC.

This clone was counted a few times. The CDR3 sequence is CASSLVRTEAFF. DNA of the CDR3: TGTGCCAGCAGCTTAGTCAGGACTGAAGCTTTCTTT. The V call is TRBV7-2, the J call TRBJ1-1; D is unclear. Trimming took off 1 base at V and 5 bases at J, with 5 bases between the two ends. This CDR3 spans 12 amino acids. From germline, CDR1 is SGHTA and CDR2 FQGNSA.

This chain uses TRBV18 with TRBJ2-6; D is ambiguous. This CDR3 is 15 amino acids long. Trimming took off 3 bases at V and 0 bases at J, with 6 bases between the two ends. The germline V gene has CDR1 KGHSH and CDR2 LQKENI. CDR3 sequence: CASSPYLSGANVLTF. The DNA for the CDR3 is TGTGCCAGCTCACCCTACCTCTCTGGGGCCAACGTCCTGACTTTC. Drawing the rest from reference TRBV18 and TRBJ2-6, the complete variable domain is NAGVMQNPRHLVRRRGQEARLRCSPMKGHSHVYWYRQLPEEGLKFMVYLQKENIIDESGMPKERFSAEFPKEGPSILRIQQVVRGDSAAYFCASSPYLSGANVLTFGAGSRLTVL.